This TCR beta chain was obtained from a study of T-cell memory formation after mild COVID-19. TCRdb processed the 5' RACE reads anew with MiXCR; each CDR3 protein has one entry. The table has 30,000 to 45,000 distinct CDR3 sequences, approximately 10% seen once. In its sample, this clonotype was seen once. Trimming left V 5 bases short and J 7 bases short, with 12 bases between. Looked up from germline, CDR1 is SEHNR and CDR2 is FQNEAQ (reference sequence). This CDR3 contains 13 residues. The sequence came from a man in his late teens or twenties who had mild COVID-19 (a few samples of this study predate the infection). Cell type and time point are not known. Sequences were obtained from PBMCs or a T cell subset sorted from them (not recorded which). V and J are TRBV7-9 and TRBJ2-1; D remains unclear. In nucleotides, the CDR3 is TGTGCCAGCAGCGGGCTTGGCGAGAATGAGCAGTTCTTC. It specifies CASSGLGENEQFF.